The rows below give T cell receptor beta chains drawn from one sample of a study of OX40 agonist ivuxolimab in advanced cancers. Profiling relied on immunoSEQ multiplex PCR, and the TCRdb table lists in-frame clones only, not all of them. The sample consists of 80,000 to 100,000 clones, about 90% of them appearing once. The source was CD4+ or CD8+ T cells sorted from blood, collected in a trial of the OX40 agonist ivuxolimab. The receptors were sampled from an adult with an advanced solid tumor such as melanoma, head and neck, liver or kidney cancer. CDR3s include the opening cysteine and the closing phenylalanine or tryptophan.

cdr3_length | j_call | v_call | cdr3_aa
12 | TRBJ2-7 | TRBV30 | CAWSPGAHEQYF
19 | TRBJ2-1 | TRBV4-1 | CASRTVGLAGSFSYNEQFF
12 | TRBJ2-7 | TRBV30 | CAWTPDFYEQYF
15 | TRBJ2-1 | TRBV7-9 | CASILGGSSYNEQFF
15 | - | TRBV10-3 | CAISVGLAGVGEQYF
15 | TRBJ1-2 | TRBV7-2 | CASSFWGQGFNGYTF
14 | TRBJ1-2 | TRBV5-1 | CASSRQGRNYGYTF
16 | TRBJ2-2 | TRBV28 | CASSSGLAGAAGELFF
14 | TRBJ1-1 | TRBV16 | CASSQSPENTEAFF
14 | TRBJ2-2 | TRBV28 | CASRLGGSSGELFF
17 | TRBJ2-3 | TRBV11-1 | CASSKPGPPRGSDTQYF
17 | TRBJ1-1 | TRBV29-1 | CSVPVDQGPIRNTEAFF
14 | TRBJ2-6 | TRBV2 | CASSQYSGANVLTF
14 | TRBJ2-7 | TRBV7-8 | CASSPQGSSYEQYF
16 | TRBJ2-3 | TRBV5-1 | CASSLGGQTFTDTQYF
15 | TRBJ1-4 | TRBV19 | CATRPSGGANEKLFF
16 | TRBJ2-3 | TRBV30 | CAWSASRTGGTDTQYF
13 | TRBJ1-1 | TRBV30 | CAWTQLSRTEAFF
16 | TRBJ2-7 | TRBV5-4 | CASSLNGARGQNEQYF
14 | TRBJ1-2 | TRBV18 | CASSPLEGGYGYTF
14 | TRBJ1-1 | TRBV9 | CASSLLDKNTEAFF
14 | TRBJ2-5 | TRBV7-2 | CASGFISRQETQYF